This TCR beta chain originates from a study of T cells after yellow fever vaccination. Study background: It was SMART-Seq v4 Ultra Low Input that prepared the fractions with low cell numbers.

Whole-study findings and limits: Most clones from primary vaccination were detected again post-booster (roughly 95% CD4, 88% CD8). It was the secondary response that reached its peak faster, day 5 versus 15, but it was weaker.

There are a few counts of this clonotype. The antigen remains unidentified. A single record per CDR3 protein comes from TCRdb applying MiXCR to the 5' RACE reads. The table has 200,000 to 250,000 distinct CDR3 sequences, less than 9% seen once. V lost 5 bases and J lost 0; bases outside the gene matches: 5. This CDR3 has 15 amino acids. Per germline, CDR1 SEHNR and CDR2 FQNEAQ (reference sequence). The sequenced sample was CD4+ T cells sorted from PBMCs, obtained 15 days after the yellow fever booster vaccination. J is TRBJ1-1 and V is TRBV7-9, with 8 bases matching TRBD1. The sequence derives from a man under 40 who received the YFV17D yellow fever vaccine. The CDR3 nucleotides read TGTGCCAGCAGCATGGGACAGGTATTGAACACTGAAGCTTTCTTT. This codes for CASSMGQVLNTEAFF.